The present T cell receptor beta chain was sequenced within a study of cytomegalovirus exposure and HLA in healthy donors. Study information: In a later analysis, the roughly 120 validation repertoires were reported to have used the same platform as the approximately 620 first-cohort repertoires.

Study-wide results and limits: Overall, approximately 150 TCR beta chains were annotated as cytomegalovirus-associated.

This clone was seen just once. Its antigen is currently unknown. Sequenced by immunoSEQ multiplex PCR; TCRdb stores in-frame clones only, minus some. The sample consists of roughly 84,000 clones, roughly 93% of them appearing once. V dropped 2 bases and J dropped 7 bases, with 11 bases sitting between them. The CDR3 consists of 13 residues. Looked up from germline, CDR1 is MNHEY and CDR2 is SVGAGI. The source of this sequence is a man aged 25-40 years in good health and CMV-seronegative. Sequencing used PBMCs. The chain carries TRBV6-5 and TRBJ2-5; D unresolved. The CDR3 reads CASSYAALRTQYF. DNA of the CDR3: TGTGCCAGCAGTTACGCGGCACTTAGGACCCAGTACTTC.